These T cell receptor beta chains were read from a single sample in a study of blood T cell repertoires in COVID-19. Method: immunoSEQ multiplex PCR; TCRdb's copy keeps in-frame clones and lacks some. Counted here are some 68,000 clones, 90% occurring once; the ten biggest clones make up 0.52%. The specimen sequenced was peripheral blood. The receptors shown here come from a man aged 50 or older with COVID-19, enrolled during active disease. The CDR3 runs from the conserved cysteine through the conserved F or W. Fields, in order: V gene, clone size, D gene, J gene, CDR3 DNA, CDR3 protein. D genes are given only for firm matches. Size is stated for part of the rows, as once, few or many counts, or as a class when the clone is expanded.

V gene: TRBV7-9; clone size: .; D gene: .; J gene: TRBJ1-1; CDR3 DNA: TGTGCCAGCAGTTGGGGGGGTGAAGCTTTCTTT; CDR3 protein: CASSWGGEAFF
V gene: TRBV5-4; clone size: .; D gene: TRBD2; J gene: TRBJ2-7; CDR3 DNA: TGTGCCAGCAGCCGCGGACTAGCGGGAGCCTTATCCGAATACGAGCAGTACTTC; CDR3 protein: CASSRGLAGALSEYEQYF
V gene: TRBV2; clone size: few; D gene: TRBD2; J gene: TRBJ2-7; CDR3 DNA: TGTGCCAGCAGTGTACTAGCGGGAGAAAGCGAGCAGTACTTC; CDR3 protein: CASSVLAGESEQYF
V gene: TRBV5-1; clone size: .; D gene: TRBD1; J gene: TRBJ2-5; CDR3 DNA: TGCGCCAGCAGCTCCGGGACAGGGTCTCTAGAGACCCAGTACTTC; CDR3 protein: CASSSGTGSLETQYF
V gene: TRBV5-1; clone size: once; D gene: .; J gene: TRBJ2-2; CDR3 DNA: TGCGCCAGCAGCTTGGGGAGGAGACCGAACACCGGGGAGCTGTTTTTT; CDR3 protein: CASSLGRRPNTGELFF
V gene: TRBV3-1/TRBV3-2; clone size: .; D gene: .; J gene: TRBJ2-1; CDR3 DNA: TGTGCCAGCAGCCAATCCGCGGTTACCTACAATGAGCAGTTCTTC; CDR3 protein: CASSQSAVTYNEQFF
V gene: TRBV12-3/TRBV12-4; clone size: .; D gene: .; J gene: TRBJ1-3; CDR3 DNA: TGTGCCAGCAGTTTGAGTAACACCATATATTTT; CDR3 protein: CASSLSNTIYF
V gene: TRBV15; clone size: .; D gene: .; J gene: TRBJ1-4; CDR3 DNA: TGTGCCACCAGCCTCAGGGGCGGGAATGAAAAACTGTTTTTT; CDR3 protein: CATSLRGGNEKLFF
V gene: TRBV5-4; clone size: .; D gene: TRBD2; J gene: TRBJ2-7; CDR3 DNA: TGTGCCAGCAGCCCCAGCGGGACCGCCTACGAGCAGTACTTC; CDR3 protein: CASSPSGTAYEQYF
V gene: TRBV9; clone size: .; D gene: TRBD2; J gene: TRBJ2-2; CDR3 DNA: TGTGCCAGCAGCGTTGGAGCGGGAGGAAACACCGGGGAGCTGTTTTTT; CDR3 protein: CASSVGAGGNTGELFF
V gene: TRBV7-3; clone size: .; D gene: .; J gene: TRBJ2-1; CDR3 DNA: TGTGCCAGCAGCTTCGGAAGGGGTGCTGAGCAGTTCTTC; CDR3 protein: CASSFGRGAEQFF
V gene: TRBV3-1/TRBV3-2; clone size: .; D gene: TRBD2; J gene: TRBJ2-7; CDR3 DNA: TGTGCCAGCAGCCAAGAACTAGCGCTCTCCTACGAGCAGTACTTC; CDR3 protein: CASSQELALSYEQYF
V gene: TRBV10-3; clone size: once; D gene: .; J gene: TRBJ2-3; CDR3 DNA: TGTGCCATCAGTGAGGGTGAGACAACGCAGTATTTT; CDR3 protein: CAISEGETTQYF
V gene: TRBV28; clone size: .; D gene: TRBD2; J gene: TRBJ2-1; CDR3 DNA: TGTGCCAGCAGTTCCGGCGCTAGCGGGAGTAATGAGCAGTTCTTC; CDR3 protein: CASSSGASGSNEQFF
V gene: TRBV5-4; clone size: .; D gene: .; J gene: TRBJ1-6; CDR3 DNA: TGTGCCAGCAGCTCCGGCGCGTTCGGGGGGGTGAGTTCACCCCTCCACTTT; CDR3 protein: CASSSGAFGGVSSPLHF
V gene: TRBV5-1; clone size: .; D gene: TRBD1; J gene: TRBJ2-7; CDR3 DNA: TGCGCCAGCAGCTTGGCGACAGGGTTGGGAGAGCAGTACTTC; CDR3 protein: CASSLATGLGEQYF
V gene: TRBV15; clone size: .; D gene: TRBD1; J gene: TRBJ1-5; CDR3 DNA: TGTGCCACCAGCATTGAAAGGACAGGAGGCCAGCCCCAGCATTTT; CDR3 protein: CATSIERTGGQPQHF
V gene: TRBV7-9; clone size: .; D gene: TRBD2; J gene: TRBJ2-1; CDR3 DNA: TGTGCCAGCAGCCAGACTAGCGGGAGGGCCAATGAGCAGTTCTTC; CDR3 protein: CASSQTSGRANEQFF
V gene: TRBV3-1/TRBV3-2; clone size: once; D gene: .; J gene: TRBJ2-5; CDR3 DNA: TGTGCCAGCAGCCAAGCCGCTACAGTTAAAGAGACCCAGTACTTC; CDR3 protein: CASSQAATVKETQYF
V gene: TRBV4-2; clone size: few; D gene: TRBD1; J gene: TRBJ2-3; CDR3 DNA: TGTGCCAGCAGCCTGACACCCGGGGACAGGGGGGCAGATACGCAGTATTTT; CDR3 protein: CASSLTPGDRGADTQYF
V gene: TRBV7-2; clone size: .; D gene: TRBD1; J gene: TRBJ2-3; CDR3 DNA: TGTGCCAGCAGCGTGTACCGGGACAGTACACAGTATTTT; CDR3 protein: CASSVYRDSTQYF
V gene: TRBV2; clone size: .; D gene: .; J gene: TRBJ1-5; CDR3 DNA: TGTGCCAGCAGTGAAGGGGAGGGGAATCAGCCCCAGCATTTT; CDR3 protein: CASSEGEGNQPQHF
V gene: TRBV12-3/TRBV12-4; clone size: .; D gene: TRBD1; J gene: TRBJ1-5; CDR3 DNA: TGTGCCAGCAGGGGACAGGCGGCCGGGCCCCAGCATTTT; CDR3 protein: CASRGQAAGPQHF
V gene: TRBV10-3; clone size: .; D gene: .; J gene: TRBJ1-4; CDR3 DNA: TGTGCCATCAGCTCAGGACAGAATGAAAAACTGTTTTTT; CDR3 protein: CAISSGQNEKLFF
V gene: TRBV19; clone size: .; D gene: .; J gene: TRBJ2-7; CDR3 DNA: TGTGCCAGTACAGCGGTGGGGTCCTACGAGCAGTACTTC; CDR3 protein: CASTAVGSYEQYF
V gene: TRBV27; clone size: .; D gene: .; J gene: TRBJ1-2; CDR3 DNA: TGTGCCAGCAGTTTCGGGGGGGCCTATGGCTACACCTTC; CDR3 protein: CASSFGGAYGYTF
V gene: TRBV19; clone size: .; D gene: TRBD2; J gene: TRBJ2-1; CDR3 DNA: TGTGCCAGTAGTATCGGTAGCGGGAGGGCCTCTTACAATGAGCAGTTCTTC; CDR3 protein: CASSIGSGRASYNEQFF
V gene: TRBV9; clone size: .; D gene: TRBD2; J gene: TRBJ2-1; CDR3 DNA: TGTGCCAGCAGCGTAGTCCCTGGGCTAGCGGGAGGGCCTTACAATGAGCAGTTCTTC; CDR3 protein: CASSVVPGLAGGPYNEQFF
V gene: TRBV9; clone size: once; D gene: TRBD2; J gene: TRBJ2-3; CDR3 DNA: TGTGCCAGCAGCGTAGACGGGAGGGTCACAGATACGCAGTATTTT; CDR3 protein: CASSVDGRVTDTQYF
V gene: TRBV5-1; clone size: .; D gene: .; J gene: TRBJ2-2; CDR3 DNA: TGCGCCAGCAGCTTGGGCGGGCCCAGGTCCGGGGAGCTGTTTTTT; CDR3 protein: CASSLGGPRSGELFF
V gene: TRBV9; clone size: .; D gene: TRBD1; J gene: TRBJ1-6; CDR3 DNA: TGTGCCAGCAGCATCCGGGACAGGCTTGTTTCACCCCTCCACTTT; CDR3 protein: CASSIRDRLVSPLHF
V gene: TRBV7-2; clone size: .; D gene: .; J gene: TRBJ2-4; CDR3 DNA: TGTGCCAGCAGCGTTAATGGGCTGAGGGCCCGGGACATTCAGTACTTC; CDR3 protein: CASSVNGLRARDIQYF
V gene: TRBV6-6; clone size: .; D gene: TRBD1; J gene: TRBJ2-5; CDR3 DNA: TGTGCCAGCAGTTTCACAGGGGGCGAGGAGACCCAGTACTTC; CDR3 protein: CASSFTGGEETQYF
V gene: TRBV5-1; clone size: .; D gene: .; J gene: TRBJ2-5; CDR3 DNA: TGCGCCAGCAGCTTGGGTGGCCGACAAGTCCAGTACCAAGAGACCCAGTACTTC; CDR3 protein: CASSLGGRQVQYQETQYF
V gene: TRBV10-3; clone size: .; D gene: TRBD1; J gene: TRBJ1-4; CDR3 DNA: TGTGCCAGTGGGACAGCAACTAATGAAAAACTGTTTTTT; CDR3 protein: CASGTATNEKLFF
V gene: TRBV23-1; clone size: .; D gene: .; J gene: TRBJ1-2; CDR3 DNA: TGCGCCAGCAGTCAATCGGGCATCAACTATGGCTACACCTTC; CDR3 protein: CASSQSGINYGYTF
V gene: TRBV20-1; clone size: .; D gene: .; J gene: TRBJ1-1; CDR3 DNA: TGCAGTGCTAGAGATATAAATTCAGCTTTCTTT; CDR3 protein: CSARDINSAFF
V gene: TRBV12-5; clone size: .; D gene: TRBD1; J gene: TRBJ1-2; CDR3 DNA: TGTGCTAGTGGTTTGGATATGACCGGGACAGGGTATTATGGCTACACCTTC; CDR3 protein: CASGLDMTGTGYYGYTF
V gene: TRBV12-3/TRBV12-4; clone size: once; D gene: .; J gene: TRBJ2-7; CDR3 DNA: TGTGCCAGCAGTTTGTTCAGGGACGAGCAGTACTTC; CDR3 protein: CASSLFRDEQYF
V gene: TRBV18; clone size: few; D gene: .; J gene: TRBJ2-7; CDR3 DNA: TGTGCCAGCTCACAACTACGAGGGACACGGGCTTACGAGCAGTACTTC; CDR3 protein: CASSQLRGTRAYEQYF
V gene: TRBV7-2; clone size: .; D gene: .; J gene: TRBJ1-4; CDR3 DNA: TGTGCCAGCAGCCCCGTAGGGGGAGCTGAAAAACTGTTTTTT; CDR3 protein: CASSPVGGAEKLFF
V gene: TRBV7-2; clone size: .; D gene: TRBD2; J gene: TRBJ2-7; CDR3 DNA: TGTGCCACCGCCGACTTCGGGGGGTACGAGCAGTACTTC; CDR3 protein: CATADFGGYEQYF
V gene: TRBV21-1; clone size: .; D gene: .; J gene: TRBJ1-5; CDR3 DNA: TGTGCCAGCAGCGCAAAAAAGGGACAGGTAAATAGCAATCAGCCCCAGCATTTT; CDR3 protein: CASSAKKGQVNSNQPQHF
V gene: TRBV15; clone size: .; D gene: .; J gene: TRBJ1-3; CDR3 DNA: TGTGCCACCAGCGGGCTACAGGGAGCTGGAAACACCATATATTTT; CDR3 protein: CATSGLQGAGNTIYF